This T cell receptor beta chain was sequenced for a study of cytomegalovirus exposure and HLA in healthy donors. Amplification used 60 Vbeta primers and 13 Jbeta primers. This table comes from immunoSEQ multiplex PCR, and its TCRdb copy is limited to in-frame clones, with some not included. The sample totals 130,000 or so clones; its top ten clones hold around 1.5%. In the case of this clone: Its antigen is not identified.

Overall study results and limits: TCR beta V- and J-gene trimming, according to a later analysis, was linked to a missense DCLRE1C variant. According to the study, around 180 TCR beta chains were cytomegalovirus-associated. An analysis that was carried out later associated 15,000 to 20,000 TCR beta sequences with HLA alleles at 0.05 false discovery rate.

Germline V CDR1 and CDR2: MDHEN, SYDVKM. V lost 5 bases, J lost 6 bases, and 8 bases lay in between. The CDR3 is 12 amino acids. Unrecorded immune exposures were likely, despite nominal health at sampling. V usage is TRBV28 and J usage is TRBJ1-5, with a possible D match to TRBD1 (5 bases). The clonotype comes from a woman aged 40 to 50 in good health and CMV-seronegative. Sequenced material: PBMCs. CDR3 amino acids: CASSLRGQPQHF. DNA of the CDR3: TGTGCCAGCAGTCTAAGGGGTCAGCCCCAGCATTTT.